The rows below give T cell receptor beta chains drawn from one sample of a study of human T cells and chemical hapten exposure. TCRdb itself ran the RACE reads through MiXCR, one entry per CDR3 protein. The sample includes approximately 80,000 distinct CDR3 sequences, roughly 13% of them seen just once. The sequencing here drew on whole blood, taken in connection with sensitization to the hapten diphenylcyclopropenone (DPC). The receptors come from a woman aged 45-65 years with alopecia areata. Some clones in this sample may be carry-over from other donors' samples. Each CDR3 is given with its conserved first and last residue. D genes are given only for firm matches. Only some rows state a clone size, as once, few, many or a class for expanded clones.

D gene | clone size | J gene | V gene | CDR3 DNA | CDR3 protein
TRBD1 | many | TRBJ2-7 | TRBV5-1 | TGCGCCAGCAGCCAAGGACAGGGTACTCCCTACGAGCAGTACTTC | CASSQGQGTPYEQYF
- | - | TRBJ2-1 | TRBV3-1 | TGTGCCAGCAGCCAAATGGCGGTAGCGACTATCTACAATGAGCAGTTCTTC | CASSQMAVATIYNEQFF
- | few | TRBJ1-5 | TRBV6-1 | TGTGCCAGCAGCAACGGGGGGAATCAGCCCCAGCATTTT | CASSNGGNQPQHF
- | few | TRBJ1-6 | TRBV28 | TGTGCCAGCAGGGGGGGAATGGGCAATTCACCCCTCCACTTT | CASRGGMGNSPLHF
TRBD1 | - | TRBJ2-3 | TRBV2 | TGTGCCAGCAGTGCAACCGGGACAGGGGCAGATACGCAGTATTTT | CASSATGTGADTQYF
TRBD2 | few | TRBJ2-3 | TRBV5-6 | TGTGCCAGCAGCTTGGCAGCGGGAGTAGATACGCAGTATTTT | CASSLAAGVDTQYF
- | few | TRBJ1-1 | TRBV12-3/TRBV12-4 | TGTGCCAGCAGTTTAATGAGCGGTACATTTGGTTATGCTTTCTTT | CASSLMSGTFGYAFF
- | few | TRBJ2-7 | TRBV3-1 | TGTGCCAGCAGCCAAGGACTTCCCCGAAACGAGCAGTACTTC | CASSQGLPRNEQYF
TRBD1 | many | TRBJ2-1 | TRBV10-2 | TGCGCCAGCAGCGGACAGGGGGTTGAGCAGTTCTTC | CASSGQGVEQFF
- | few | TRBJ2-6 | TRBV20-1 | TGCAGTGCTAGAGATCTATCTGGGGCCAACGTCCTGACTTTC | CSARDLSGANVLTF
- | - | TRBJ1-3 | TRBV5-1 | TGCGCCAGCAGCCCGGACTTTGCTGGAAACACCATATATTTT | CASSPDFAGNTIYF
- | few | TRBJ2-3 | TRBV29-1 | TGCAGCGTTGATGCAGGTTACACAGATACGCAGTATTTT | CSVDAGYTDTQYF
- | few | TRBJ1-3 | TRBV3-1 | TGTGCCAGCAGCCAAGATCTAGGGGCTCCTGGAAACACCATATATTTT | CASSQDLGAPGNTIYF
- | many | TRBJ1-1 | TRBV29-1 | TGCAGCGTTGAGAGAGGTTTGAACACTGAAGCTTTCTTT | CSVERGLNTEAFF
- | - | TRBJ1-2 | TRBV29-1 | TGCAGCGTTGGCATAGCGAATGGCTACACCTTC | CSVGIANGYTF
TRBD1 | - | TRBJ2-5 | TRBV29-1 | TGCAGCGTTGAGGGGGACAGGCAAGAGACCCAGTACTTC | CSVEGDRQETQYF
- | few | TRBJ1-5 | TRBV27 | TGTGCCAGCAGCCCATATCAGGGGTCCAATCAGCCCCAGCATTTT | CASSPYQGSNQPQHF
- | few | TRBJ2-7 | TRBV5-1 | TGCGCCAGCACAGAAGGTCCCAGCTCCTACGAGCAGTACTTC | CASTEGPSSYEQYF
- | many | TRBJ1-2 | TRBV6-4 | TGTGCCAGCAGACGGAACTATGGCTACACCTTC | CASRRNYGYTF
TRBD1 | many | TRBJ1-1 | TRBV24-1 | TGTGCCACCAGTGATTTGCGGCAGGGGGAGGCTACAAAGGAAACTTTCTTT | CATSDLRQGEATKETFF
- | - | TRBJ1-2 | TRBV9 | TGTGCCAGCAGCGTAGATGGAGTTCAGGCTGGCTACACCTTC | CASSVDGVQAGYTF
TRBD2 | few | TRBJ2-2 | TRBV4-1 | TGCGCCAGCAGCCAAGCCCCTCTCACCCGGACTAGCGGATCTAGGAACACCGGGGAGCTGTTTTTT | CASSQAPLTRTSGSRNTGELFF
- | many | TRBJ2-5 | TRBV7-9 | TGTGCCAGCAGCTCCGGGTTTGCAGAGACCCAGTACTTC | CASSSGFAETQYF
- | - | TRBJ1-6 | TRBV2 | TGTGCCAGCAGTTACAGGTTTATGGGCAATTCACCCCTCCACTTT | CASSYRFMGNSPLHF
TRBD1 | many | TRBJ1-5 | TRBV20-1 | TGCAGTGTTGGGACAGGGGGCATTAGCAATCAGCCCCAGCATTTT | CSVGTGGISNQPQHF
- | - | TRBJ1-1 | TRBV4-1 | TGCGCCAGCAGCCAAGACTCAGCTTACACTGAAGCTTTCTTT | CASSQDSAYTEAFF
TRBD2 | - | TRBJ2-3 | TRBV29-1 | TGCAGCGTTGTTAGCGGGGGGTCCACAGATACGCAGTATTTT | CSVVSGGSTDTQYF
- | many | TRBJ2-2 | TRBV9 | TGTGCCAGCAGCGTAGCTCCCGGAGGAACCGGGGAGCTGTTTTTT | CASSVAPGGTGELFF
- | few | TRBJ1-1 | TRBV10-2 | TGCGCCAGCAGAGAGACAGCTAACACTGAAGCTTTCTTT | CASRETANTEAFF
TRBD1 | few | TRBJ1-2 | TRBV4-1 | TGCGCCAGCAGCCAACAGGACAGGGGAGGCTATGGCTACACCTTC | CASSQQDRGGYGYTF
TRBD2 | many | TRBJ2-1 | TRBV7-9 | TGTGCCAGCAGCTTAGATGGAGCGGGGAGTCGCAATGAGCAGTTCTTC | CASSLDGAGSRNEQFF
- | many | TRBJ2-1 | TRBV2 | TGTGCCAGTCAAGGCGGACCGATTGAGCAGTTCTTC | CASQGGPIEQFF
- | - | TRBJ1-2 | TRBV7-9 | TGTGCCAGCAGCCTGGCGGTACTGGATGGCTACACCTTC | CASSLAVLDGYTF
- | - | TRBJ2-7 | TRBV20-1 | TGCAGTGCTTTAAGTCCGTCCCCCACCTACGAGCAGTACTTC | CSALSPSPTYEQYF
- | many | TRBJ2-6 | TRBV13 | TGTGCCAGCAGCTTTAAAAGGGCTGGGGCCAACGTCCTGACTTTC | CASSFKRAGANVLTF
TRBD1 | few | TRBJ1-1 | TRBV6-2/TRBV6-3 | TGTGCCAGCAGTTTCCAGGGGGACACTGAAGCTTTCTTT | CASSFQGDTEAFF
- | many | TRBJ2-2 | TRBV19 | TGTGCCAGTAGTCCGTTGCCAGCGGGCACCGGGGAGCTGTTTTTT | CASSPLPAGTGELFF
- | many | TRBJ2-1 | TRBV3-1 | TGTGCCAGCAGCCAAGACAGGGATCCACAATTTGAGCAGTTCTTC | CASSQDRDPQFEQFF
- | few | TRBJ1-6 | TRBV6-1 | TGTGCCAGCAGTGAAGCACGGAATTCACCCCTCCACTTT | CASSEARNSPLHF
- | many | TRBJ1-5 | TRBV27 | TGTGCCAGCAGTCCGACAGGAGTGGGGAATCAGCCCCAGCATTTT | CASSPTGVGNQPQHF
- | - | TRBJ1-5 | TRBV20-1 | TGCAGTGCTCCCAGGGAGATGGAACAGCCCCAGCATTTT | CSAPREMEQPQHF
- | few | TRBJ2-2 | TRBV6-4 | TGTGCCAGCAGTGACTCAGCGGTGGGGGAAAACACCGGGGAGCTGTTTTTT | CASSDSAVGENTGELFF
- | - | TRBJ2-5 | TRBV28 | TGTGCCAGCAGTCCATCACAGTTTGACCAGTACTTC | CASSPSQFDQYF
TRBD2 | many | TRBJ2-6 | TRBV4-2 | TGTGCCAGCAGCCAAGAAGATCTAGCGGGGAGATCTGGGGCCAACGTCCTGACTTTC | CASSQEDLAGRSGANVLTF
- | - | TRBJ1-2 | TRBV7-3 | TGTGCCAGCAGCTTACGGGCAGGGAATATTGACTATGGCTACACCTTC | CASSLRAGNIDYGYTF
- | few | TRBJ1-5 | TRBV12-3/TRBV12-4 | TGTGCCAGCAGTTTAGGGGAGGGTCAGCCCCAGCATTTT | CASSLGEGQPQHF
- | few | TRBJ1-2 | TRBV2 | TGTGCCAGCAGTGAAGAAGTAAATGGCTACACCTTC | CASSEEVNGYTF
- | - | TRBJ1-1 | TRBV30 | TGTGCCTGTAGTCCCGGGAGTAACATCGGGGGCACTGAAGCTTTCTTT | CACSPGSNIGGTEAFF
- | many | TRBJ2-7 | TRBV29-1 | TGCAGCGGTACAGGGGAGGGGGAGCAGTACTTC | CSGTGEGEQYF
TRBD2 | few | TRBJ2-1 | TRBV11-2 | TGTGCCAGCAGCTTGGCGGGAGGGATTGTATACAATGAGCAGTTCTTC | CASSLAGGIVYNEQFF
- | - | TRBJ1-4 | TRBV6-1 | TGTGCCAGCAGTGAAGGCGACGCAACTAATGAAAAACTGTTTTTT | CASSEGDATNEKLFF
- | few | TRBJ2-4 | TRBV6-6 | TGTGCCAGCAGTTACTCAAGGGATCTAGCCAAAAACATTCAGTACTTC | CASSYSRDLAKNIQYF
- | many | TRBJ1-2 | TRBV29-1 | TGCAGCGTTGCGGGGGTTTTGGAACGTGGCTACACCTTC | CSVAGVLERGYTF
- | few | TRBJ2-7 | TRBV25-1 | TGTGCCAGCAGTGTTAGTGGTGGGGTCGCCAACGAGCAGTACTTC | CASSVSGGVANEQYF
TRBD2 | few | TRBJ2-5 | TRBV5-1 | TGCGCCAGCGAGCCGGGACTAGCGGGACGAGAGACCCAGTACTTC | CASEPGLAGRETQYF
TRBD1 | few | TRBJ1-5 | TRBV19 | TGTGCCAGTAGTACACCGGGACAGGGAGGCCGCAATCAGCCCCAGCATTTT | CASSTPGQGGRNQPQHF
- | - | TRBJ2-1 | TRBV7-6 | TGTGCCAGCAGCCCCCGAGCGGTAGGCAATGAGCAGTTCTTC | CASSPRAVGNEQFF
TRBD2 | few | TRBJ2-3 | TRBV3-1 | TGTGCCAGCAGGAGGACTAGCGGGAGTAGCGGGCAGTATTTT | CASRRTSGSSGQYF